This TCR beta chain emerged from a study of vaccination effects on CD4 cells after COVID-19. General study findings and limits: Long after vaccination, the clones induced by infection and by vaccine shrank markedly in size.

The germline V gene encodes CDR1 SGHTA and CDR2 FQGNSA. Germline trimming cut 5 bases from V and 3 bases from J; bases unmatched to any gene: 10. This CDR3 comprises 16 residues. Before sequencing took place, the ViraFEST assay used viral peptide pools to expand antigen-specific CD4+ T cells. Isolating CD4+ T cells followed less than 12 days of culture. Here immunoSEQ multiplex PCR was the method, and the copy in TCRdb shows in-frame clones only, minus some. The table records 55,000 to 70,000 clones, more than 80% of them present only once. On this clone: As yet, its antigen is unknown.

This sequence joins TRBV7-2 and TRBJ2-4; TRBD1 matches at 7 bases. The clonotype originates from a human donor who received a COVID-19 vaccine. Specimen: CD4+ T cells from PBMCs cultured with HCoV-229E spike peptides, collected before COVID-19 vaccination. DNA for the CDR3: TGTGCCAGCAGCCTTACGGGACAGCTGGACAAAAACATTCAGTACTTC. Translating it yields CASSLTGQLDKNIQYF.